This T cell receptor beta chain was captured in a study of blood T cell repertoires in COVID-19. Study context: The analysed material was cDNA or gDNA that came from T cells, B-cell-depleted T cells, or PBMCs.

The germline V gene has CDR1 MDHEN and CDR2 SYDVKM. The CDR3 consists of 14 residues. The ends were cut back, 7 bases at V and 4 bases at J, with 16 bases in the middle. In the authors' workflow: Reference gene primer amplification yielded estimated nucleated cell counts. Only in-frame clones appear in the TCRdb table, and some are missing; sequencing was by immunoSEQ multiplex PCR. V, J and clone size are those of that table, while D and trimming were read from the DNA. Among about 170,000 clones, 70% to 90% were seen once, and the ten largest hold roughly 2.5%. Those enrolled in Seattle joined during active infection and were followed longitudinally afterward.

The genes are TRBV28 and TRBJ1-2, with TRBD1 as a possible D gene (5 bases). This TCR was sampled from a woman aged 80 or over with COVID-19, enrolled during active disease. Material: peripheral blood. In DNA form, the CDR3 reads TGTGCCAGCACCCTGGCGGGACGAATCTATGGCTACACCTTC. Protein: CASTLAGRIYGYTF.